This T cell receptor (beta chain) was sequenced during a study of control samples from healthy donors and cancer patients. TCRdb's table, derived via immunoSEQ multiplex PCR, lists solely in-frame clones and lacks some. Among 150,000 or so clones listed, 80% to 95% were seen once. Per germline, CDR1 LNHNV and CDR2 YYDKDF (reference sequence). There are 16 residues in the CDR3. V gave up 0 bases and J gave up 0 bases, with 8 bases separating them. The chain combines TRBV15 with TRBJ1-4; D is unresolved. Sequences were obtained from blood. The clonotype was recovered from a man between 18 and 35 years old in good health. CDR3 nucleotide sequence: TGTGCCACCAGCAGAGACAGGACCGCAACTAATGAAAAACTGTTTTTT. Encoded protein: CATSRDRTATNEKLFF.